This TCR beta chain originates from a study of metastatic and nonmetastatic thyroid tumors. Across the study: Repertoires were compared across blood and tumor or nodule tissue from malignant and benign thyroid patients.

Patients were all untreated before their thyroid surgery. Worth noting for this clone: Being one base from a much bigger clone, this may be a read error.

The junction had 1 base not matched to a gene; V was cut back by 4 bases and J by 3 bases. The CDR3 consists of 13 residues. TCRdb re-clonotyped the PCR reads via MiXCR. The repertoire holds tens of thousands of clones, approximately 10% seen once, with roughly a quarter in the top ten. The V gene is TRBV12-3 or TRBV12-4, the J gene TRBJ2-7, with TRBD1 matching over 9 bases. The TCR sequence derives from a female donor with papillary thyroid cancer or a benign thyroid nodule (not recorded which). Some clones in this sample may be carry-over from other donors' samples. What was sequenced was blood. CDR3 region: CASSSGQGYEQYF. DNA of the CDR3: TGTGCCAGCAGTTCGGGACAGGGCTACGAGCAGTACTTC.